Below are 25 T cell receptor beta chains sequenced from a single sample in a study of CD8+ T cells in alopecia areata. Sequencing relied on a cDNA template that was reverse transcribed from extracted RNA. The table came from immunoSEQ multiplex PCR; TCRdb's copy has only in-frame clones and leaves some out. The repertoire includes more than 200,000 clones, more than 55% of them detected once, and approximately 1.2% sits in the top ten. Treatment indicated: oral pan-JAK inhibitor, 5-10 mg twice daily. The sample in question was CD4+ T cells sorted from blood, obtained between weeks 43 and 45, from a patient treated with tofacitinib. Receptor source: a human donor with alopecia areata.

The chain carries TRBV4-1 and TRBJ2-1; D ambiguous. V gave up 6 bases and J gave up 8 bases, with 14 bases separating them. The CDR3 covers 13 residues. Germline V CDR1 and CDR2: MGHRA, YSYEKL. CDR3 amino acids: CASRLNRGDEQFF. The CDR3 DNA reads TGCGCCAGCAGACTAAACCGAGGCGATGAGCAGTTCTTC.

The chain employs TRBV14 and TRBJ2-1; no firm D call. V shed 0 bases and J shed 7 bases, with 10 bases lying between them. This CDR3 is 14 amino acids long. CDR1 and CDR2 from the germline V gene are SGHDN and FVKESK. CDR3 protein: CASSQDLTTNEQFF. The CDR3 DNA reads TGTGCCAGCAGCCAAGACCTGACCACTAATGAGCAGTTCTTC.

The J gene is TRBJ2-7, the V gene TRBV7-2; no clear D. CDR3 length: 13 amino acids. The germline V and J ends were trimmed by 6 bases and 5 bases, with 14 bases remaining between them. Germline V gene data show CDR1 as SGHTA and CDR2 as FQGNSA. The CDR3: CASRARNLDEQYF. In nucleotides, the CDR3 is TGTGCCAGCAGAGCCCGAAACTTGGACGAGCAGTACTTC.

V usage is TRBV6-1 and J usage is TRBJ2-7, with TRBD2 as a possible D gene (6 bases). Trimming removed 4 bases from V and 3 bases from J, with 13 bases in between. From germline, CDR1 is MNHNS and CDR2 SASEGT. This CDR3 has 14 amino acids. The CDR3 region has the DNA TGTGCCAGCAGTGGTCCCGGGAGCAACTACGAGCAGTACTTC. The encoded protein is CASSGPGSNYEQYF.

The chain has TRBV5-1 and TRBJ2-3; D is perhaps TRBD2 (6 bases). V lost 4 bases and J 0 bases, leaving 12 bases between the germline ends. The CDR3 consists of 15 residues. Germline V lookup: CDR1 SGHRS, CDR2 YFSETQ. The CDR3 DNA reads TGCGCCAGCAGCCCTAGCGATTCTAGCACAGATACGCAGTATTTT. Translated: CASSPSDSSTDTQYF.

The chain recombines TRBV2 with TRBJ2-6; D is unresolved. This CDR3 has 14 amino acids. The V end was cut by 3 bases, the J end by 0 bases, with 3 bases between. Germline V gene sequence: CDR1 SNHLY, CDR2 FYNNEI. The CDR3 nucleotides read TGTGCCAGCAGTGACACCTCTGGGGCCAACGTCCTGACTTTC. It translates to CASSDTSGANVLTF.

Only a few counts were recorded for this clone. This chain connects TRBV29-1 to TRBJ1-2; D remains unclear. Trimming stripped 3 bases from V and 6 bases from J, with 11 bases between. Looked up from germline, CDR1 is SQVTM and CDR2 is ANQGSEA. There are 12 residues in the CDR3. The CDR3 reads CSVERSPDGYTF. The CDR3 coding sequence is TGCAGCGTTGAGCGCTCCCCGGATGGCTACACCTTC.

This clone was picked up a small number of times. This chain links TRBV2 with TRBJ1-1, with D maybe TRBD1 (5 bases). The CDR3 runs 12 residues. Trimming left V 8 bases short and J 4 bases short, with 11 bases between. Germline V gene sequence: CDR1 SNHLY, CDR2 FYNNEI. The CDR3 DNA is TGTGCCAGCGGGGGTTGGGGCACTGAAGCTTTCTTT. Protein: CASGGWGTEAFF.

This chain uses TRBV7-9 with TRBJ1-5; 7 bases align to TRBD1. After removal of 1 base from V and 3 bases from J, the junction contained 3 bases not matched to a gene. The CDR3 loop spans 15 amino acids. Germline V gives CDR1 SEHNR, CDR2 FQNEAQ (reference sequence). As DNA, the CDR3 is TGTGCCAGCAGCTTAGTGGGGACAGTCAATCAGCCCCAGCATTTT. Protein sequence: CASSLVGTVNQPQHF.

This clone was observed once. The chain uses TRBV29-1 and TRBJ1-1; no definite D call. The germline V gene encodes CDR1 SQVTM and CDR2 ANQGSEA. Trimming took 6 bases from V and 1 from J, leaving 12 bases between them. The CDR3 loop spans 13 amino acids. CDR3 sequence: CSVAARGNTEAFF. The CDR3 DNA reads TGCAGCGTCGCCGCGCGGGGGAACACTGAAGCTTTCTTT.

The chain carries TRBV4-3 and TRBJ2-6; D is uncertain. Per germline, CDR1 LGHNA and CDR2 YSLEER. The CDR3 extends over 17 amino acids. Deletions cut 0 bases from V and 2 bases from J, with 11 bases between. CDR3 in DNA: TGCGCCAGCAGCCAAGAGGGTGCTGGCACTGGGGCCAACGTCCTGACTTTC. This translates into CASSQEGAGTGANVLTF.

This chain links TRBV4-3 with TRBJ1-4; D uncertain. The V end lost 5 bases, the J end lost 7 bases, and 8 bases lay between the germline ends. The CDR3 runs to 12 residues. Germline-derived CDR1 and CDR2 are LGHNA and YSLEER. The CDR3 coding sequence is TGCGCCAGCAGCAACGACCCTGAAAAACTGTTTTTT. Its protein product is CASSNDPEKLFF.

The V and J genes are TRBV5-4 and TRBJ2-7; tentative D call: TRBD2 (5 bases). CDR3 size: 13 residues. V lost 3 bases to trimming and J lost 3 bases, with 10 bases between them. The germline gives CDR1 SGHNT, CDR2 YYREEE (reference sequence). CDR3: CASSSPGLYEQYF. CDR3 nucleotide sequence: TGTGCCAGCAGCTCTCCAGGACTCTACGAGCAGTACTTC.

The chain carries TRBV11-3 and TRBJ1-1, with D unclear. Germline lookup yields CDR1 SGHNT and CDR2 YENEEA. V lost 5 bases to trimming and J lost 2 bases, with 3 bases between them. This CDR3 region has 11 residues. The CDR3 DNA sequence: TGTGCCAGCAGCGTTAACACTGAAGCTTTCTTT. Amino acid sequence: CASSVNTEAFF.

This clone has just one count. V and J are TRBV7-8 and TRBJ1-6; tentatively, D is TRBD1 (6 bases). V lost 2 bases to trimming and J lost 10 bases, with 12 bases between them. The germline V gene encodes CDR1 SGHVS and CDR2 FQNEAQ. The CDR3 length is 14 residues. Written as DNA, the CDR3 is TGTGCCAGCAGCTTAAAAGGGGGAGGGTCACCCCTCCACTTT. Encoded protein: CASSLKGGGSPLHF.

The rearrangement uses TRBV2 and TRBJ2-1; 9 bases map to TRBD1. This CDR3 is 12 amino acids long. Germline V gene sequence: CDR1 SNHLY, CDR2 FYNNEI. Losses at the gene ends were 5 bases for V and 8 bases for J; bases not matched to a gene: 1. CDR3 amino acids: CASSRDRDEQFF. DNA for the CDR3: TGTGCCAGCAGTCGGGACAGGGATGAGCAGTTCTTC.

The chain employs TRBV18 and TRBJ2-5; TRBD1 agrees at 7 bases. V shed 6 bases, J shed 5 bases, and the junction held 12 bases outside the gene matches. This CDR3 contains 15 residues. Germline V lookup: CDR1 KGHSH, CDR2 LQKENI. CDR3 protein: CASSQRQGQSETQYF. Written as DNA, the CDR3 is TGTGCCAGCTCGCAGCGACAGGGCCAAAGCGAGACCCAGTACTTC.

The rearrangement uses TRBV4-3 and TRBJ2-7; no clear D. Trimming took 0 bases from V and 6 from J, leaving 9 bases between them. Germline values: CDR1 LGHNA, CDR2 YSLEER. The CDR3 covers 13 residues. CDR3 loop: CASSQDKWGEQYF. The CDR3 DNA follows: TGCGCCAGCAGCCAAGATAAATGGGGCGAGCAGTACTTC.

The chain couples TRBV30 to TRBJ2-5; TRBD1 agrees at 10 bases. The CDR3 covers 16 residues. Germline trimming cut 5 bases from V and 5 bases from J; bases unmatched to any gene: 14. Germline assignment: CDR1 GTSNPN and CDR2 SVGIG (reference sequence). CDR3 DNA sequence: TGTGCCTGGTGGGTCTCCCGAGACAGGGGGCGTGAGACCCAGTACTTC. Translating it yields CAWWVSRDRGRETQYF.

This clone was seen a few times. The chain combines TRBV7-2 with TRBJ1-4; 8 bases align to TRBD1. Germline V gene sequence: CDR1 SGHTA, CDR2 FQGNSA. The ends lost 3 bases at V and 5 bases at J; junction bases unmatched: 11. The CDR3 totals 17 residues. The CDR3 sequence is CASSLRGGQGGNEKLFF. CDR3 bases: TGTGCCAGCAGCTTGCGAGGAGGACAGGGAGGGAATGAAAAACTGTTTTTT.

The CDR3 DNA reads as TGTGCCAGCAGCCCAACCCGGGACATACCCTACGAGCAGTACTTC. It yields the protein CASSPTRDIPYEQYF. The chain carries TRBV7-2 and TRBJ2-7, with D tentatively TRBD1 (6 bases). The CDR3 loop spans 15 amino acids. Trimming took off 5 bases at V and 2 bases at J, with 16 bases between the two ends. The V gene's germline CDR1 is SGHTA and CDR2 FQGNSA. Complete variable domain (other parts from reference TRBV7-2 and TRBJ2-7): GAGVSQSPSNKVTEKGKDVELRCDPISGHTALYWYRQSLGQGLEFLIYFQGNSAPDKSGLPSDRFSAERTGGSVSTLTIQRTQQEDSAVYLCASSPTRDIPYEQYFGPGTRLTVT.

The J gene is TRBJ2-7, the V gene TRBV29-1, with 8 bases identical to TRBD1. The J segment lost 7 bases and the V segment lost 4 bases, leaving 6 bases of the junction unmatched. The CDR3 runs to 12 residues. Germline V CDR1 and CDR2: SQVTM, ANQGSEA. The CDR3 loop reads CSVAGGPREQYF. The CDR3 DNA sequence: TGCAGCGTTGCAGGGGGCCCTCGGGAGCAGTACTTC.

The V call is TRBV9, the J call TRBJ1-2, with 8 bases aligning to TRBD1. CDR1 SGDLS and CDR2 YYNGEE come from the germline V gene. The ends lost 3 bases at V and 7 bases at J; junction bases unmatched: 8. The CDR3 contains 14 residues. The CDR3: CASSGIGTGGGYTF. CDR3 sequence (DNA): TGTGCCAGCAGCGGAATCGGGACAGGAGGTGGCTACACCTTC.

The chain joins TRBV29-1 to TRBJ2-7; 9 nucleotides match TRBD1. V gave up 7 bases and J gave up 2 bases; unmatched junction bases: 9. This CDR3 is built from 14 residues. Germline V gene data show CDR1 as SQVTM and CDR2 as ANQGSEA. DNA of the CDR3: TGCAGCGCCCATACAGGGGGCAGAGCCTACGAGCAGTACTTC. Residues: CSAHTGGRAYEQYF.

The V gene is TRBV29-1, the J gene TRBJ2-1; no clear D gene. V was pared by 6 bases and J by 2 bases, with 14 bases between. Germline CDR1 and CDR2: SQVTM and ANQGSEA. CDR3 length: 14 amino acids. CDR3 coding DNA: TGCAGCGTCCGTTTAGTTGGCGCCTACAATGAGCAGTTCTTC. It is translated as CSVRLVGAYNEQFF.